This TCR beta chain was sequenced in a study of T cells in localized non-small cell lung cancer. The CDR3 spans 15 residues. Trimming shortened V by 6 bases and J by 5 bases, and 20 bases separated the two germline ends. The table came from immunoSEQ multiplex PCR; TCRdb's copy has only in-frame clones and leaves some out. The profile shows 2,000 to 3,000 clones, roughly a third of them singletons. This clone was counted only a few times. Antigen specificity is unknown. Study outcomes and limitations: Heterogeneity is still possible, as just one tumor region was sequenced. Elevated circulating T cell density in blood was associated with longer overall survival. Adjacent lung tissue had a median around 50 of the top 100 clones found in the tumor. Tumor trailed uninvolved adjacent lung in T cell clonality, which peaked there.

Here the sequenced sample was lung tumor tissue, taken before any cancer treatment. This chain joins TRBV23-1 and TRBJ2-7, with D tentatively TRBD1 or TRBD2 (6 bases each). TRBV23-1 has ORF status, its function being uncertain. This sequence originates from a female donor of 60 years or more with stage II squamous cell lung carcinoma. CDR3 loop: CASSQGGTSRDEQYF. DNA for the CDR3: TGCGCCAGCAGCCAAGGGGGGACCAGCAGGGACGAGCAGTACTTC.